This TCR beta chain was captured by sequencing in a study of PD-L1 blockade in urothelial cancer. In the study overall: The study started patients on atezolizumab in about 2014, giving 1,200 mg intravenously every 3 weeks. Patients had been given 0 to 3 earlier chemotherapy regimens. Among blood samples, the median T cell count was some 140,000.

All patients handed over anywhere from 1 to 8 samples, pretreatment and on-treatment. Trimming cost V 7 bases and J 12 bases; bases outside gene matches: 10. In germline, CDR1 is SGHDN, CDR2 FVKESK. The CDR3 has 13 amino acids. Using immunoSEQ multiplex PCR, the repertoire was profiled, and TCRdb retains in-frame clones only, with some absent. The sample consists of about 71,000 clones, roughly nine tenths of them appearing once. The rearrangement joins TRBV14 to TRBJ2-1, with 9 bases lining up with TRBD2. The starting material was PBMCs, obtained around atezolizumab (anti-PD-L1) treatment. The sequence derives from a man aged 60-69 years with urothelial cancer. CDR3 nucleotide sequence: TGTGCCAGCAATAGCGGGAGCGGGGTGCGGCAGTTCTTC. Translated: CASNSGSGVRQFF. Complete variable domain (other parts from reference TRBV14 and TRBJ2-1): EAGVTQFPSHSVIEKGQTVTLRCDPISGHDNLYWYRRVMGKEIKFLLHFVKESKQDESGMPNNRFLAERTGGTYSTLKVQPAELEDSGVYFCASNSGSGVRQFFGPGTRLTVL.